This T cell receptor beta chain appears in the sequencing data of a study of T cell clonality in common variable immunodeficiency. The CDR3 spans 15 residues. Per germline, CDR1 SGHNT and CDR2 YYREEE (reference sequence). Trimming left V 4 bases short and J 6 bases short, with 16 bases between. Regarding the study as a whole: Reportedly, TCR beta sequences from common variable immunodeficiency showed fewer deletions and N-nucleotide insertions.

This clone was recorded at least ten times. Its cognate antigen is unknown. The read finishes 3 residues shy of the CDR3 end, and the germline J gene is used to complete it. Clones were read by immunoSEQ multiplex PCR, and TCRdb kept only the in-frame ones, dropping some. This set yields about 21,000 clones and no singletons; the top ten hold 2% to 2.5%. The chain carries TRBV5-4 and TRBJ2-2; D may correspond to TRBD1 or TRBD2 (5 bases each). Sequences were obtained from peripheral blood mononuclear cells. This receptor was obtained from a human donor with common variable immunodeficiency. The CDR3 region is CASSRRAGSAGELFF. The covered CDR3 bases are TGTGCCAGCAGCCGCAGGGCAGGGAGCGCCGGGGAG.